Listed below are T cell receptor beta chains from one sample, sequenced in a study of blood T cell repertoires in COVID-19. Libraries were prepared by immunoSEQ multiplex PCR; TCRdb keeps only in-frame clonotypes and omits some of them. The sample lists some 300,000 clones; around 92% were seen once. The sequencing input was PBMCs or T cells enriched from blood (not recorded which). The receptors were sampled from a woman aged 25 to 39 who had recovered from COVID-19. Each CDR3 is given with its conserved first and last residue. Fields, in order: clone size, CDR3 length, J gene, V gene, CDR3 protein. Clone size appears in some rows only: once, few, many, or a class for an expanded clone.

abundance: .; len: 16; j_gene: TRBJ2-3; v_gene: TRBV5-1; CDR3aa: CASSPYWGLGTDTQYF
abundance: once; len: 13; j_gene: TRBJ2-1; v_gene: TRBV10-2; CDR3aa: CASSEDYPNEQFF
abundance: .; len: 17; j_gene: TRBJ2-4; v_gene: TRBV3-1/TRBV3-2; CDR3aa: CASSQDLVYRAKNIQYF
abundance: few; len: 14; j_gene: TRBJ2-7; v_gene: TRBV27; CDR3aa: CASSDRGPDDEQYF
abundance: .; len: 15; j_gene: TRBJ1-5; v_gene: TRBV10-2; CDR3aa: CASALGGARKQPQHF
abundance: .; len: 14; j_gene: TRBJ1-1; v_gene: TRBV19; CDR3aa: CASRTAGQNTEAFF
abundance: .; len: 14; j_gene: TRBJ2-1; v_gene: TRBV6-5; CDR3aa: CACKRERIYNEQFF
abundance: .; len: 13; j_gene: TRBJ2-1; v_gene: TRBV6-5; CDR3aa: CASSLISYNEQFF
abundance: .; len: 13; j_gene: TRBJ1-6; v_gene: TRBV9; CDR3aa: CASSVVVDSPLHF
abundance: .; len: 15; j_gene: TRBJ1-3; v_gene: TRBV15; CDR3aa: CATSRAQGTGNTIYF
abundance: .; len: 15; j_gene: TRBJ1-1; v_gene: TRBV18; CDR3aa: CASSPGLDRDTEAFF
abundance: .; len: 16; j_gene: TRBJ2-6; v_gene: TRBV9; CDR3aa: CASSVGGQTGANVLTF
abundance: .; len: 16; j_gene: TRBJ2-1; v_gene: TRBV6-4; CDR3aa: CASSRTSGSSYNEQFF
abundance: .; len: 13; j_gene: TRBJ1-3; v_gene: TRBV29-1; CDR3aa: CSVVGNSGNTIYF
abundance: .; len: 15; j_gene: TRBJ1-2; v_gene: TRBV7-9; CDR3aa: CASSLQGGGNYGYTF
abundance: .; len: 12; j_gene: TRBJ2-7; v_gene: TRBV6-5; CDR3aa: CASSWGGAEQYF
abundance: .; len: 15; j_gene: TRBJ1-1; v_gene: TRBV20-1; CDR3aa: CSASQYATGNTEAFF
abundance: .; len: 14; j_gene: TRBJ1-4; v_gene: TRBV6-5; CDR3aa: CASSPQTGGEKLFF
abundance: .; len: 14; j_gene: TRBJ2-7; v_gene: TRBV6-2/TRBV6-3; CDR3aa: CASSYWREGYEQYF
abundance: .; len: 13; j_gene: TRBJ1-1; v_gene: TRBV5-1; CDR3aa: CASSSDRGLGAFF
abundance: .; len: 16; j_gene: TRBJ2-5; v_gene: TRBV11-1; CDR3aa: CASSFNYNYEQETQYF
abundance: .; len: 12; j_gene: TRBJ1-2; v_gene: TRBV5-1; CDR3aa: CASSFSGNGYTF